What follows are 18 T cell receptor beta chains derived from one specimen sequenced in a study of cytomegalovirus exposure and HLA in healthy donors. The PCR had 60 Vbeta and 13 Jbeta primers. The data were produced by immunoSEQ multiplex PCR, yet TCRdb's version contains in-frame clones alone and is incomplete. The sample lists 100,000 to 150,000 clones; approximately 80% were seen once. Material: PBMCs. Source of these receptors: a female donor in good health and CMV-seronegative.

V usage is TRBV7-2 and J usage is TRBJ1-3; D gene unclear. V was clipped by 3 bases and J by 0 bases, with 9 bases between them. Per germline, CDR1 SGHTA and CDR2 FQGNSA. This CDR3 spans 15 amino acids. The chain's CDR3 is CASSFQANSGNTIYF. The CDR3 nucleotides read TGTGCCAGCAGCTTCCAGGCCAACTCTGGAAACACCATATATTTT. Filled out from reference TRBV7-2 and TRBJ1-3, the complete variable domain reads GAGVSQSPSNKVTEKGKDVELRCDPISGHTALYWYRQSLGQGLEFLIYFQGNSAPDKSGLPSDRFSAERTGGSVSTLTIQRTQQEDSAVYLCASSFQANSGNTIYFGEGSWLTVV.

The J gene is TRBJ1-4, the V gene TRBV5-1, with 10 positions matching TRBD1. The CDR3 spans 16 residues. Unmatched junction bases numbered 1, after V lost 0 bases and J lost 2 bases. Germline-derived CDR1 and CDR2 are SGHRS and YFSETQ. CDR3 loop: CASSLGTGGTNEKLFF. Written as DNA, the CDR3 is TGCGCCAGCAGCTTGGGGACAGGGGGGACTAATGAAAAACTGTTTTTT.

The chain couples TRBV7-9 to TRBJ1-1; D remains unclear. The CDR3 runs 14 residues. CDR1 is SEHNR, CDR2 FQNEAQ, per germline (reference sequence). Trimming took off 4 bases at V and 1 base at J, with 10 bases between the two ends. The CDR3 DNA reads as TGTGCCAGCAGCTCAAGGGAGGGGAACACTGAAGCTTTCTTT. This encodes CASSSREGNTEAFF.

V gene TRBV7-9 combines with J gene TRBJ1-1; 9 bases line up with TRBD1. Germline values: CDR1 SEHNR, CDR2 FQNEAQ (reference sequence). Unmatched junction bases numbered 21, after V lost 5 bases and J lost 8 bases. CDR3 length equals 18 residues. The CDR3 reads CASSPLPNRGLSGKEAFF. DNA of the CDR3: TGTGCCAGCAGCCCTCTCCCCAACAGGGGGCTTTCGGGTAAGGAAGCTTTCTTT. Complete variable domain (other parts from reference TRBV7-9 and TRBJ1-1): DTGVSQNPRHKITKRGQNVTFRCDPISEHNRLYWYRQTLGQGPEFLTYFQNEAQLEKSRLLSDRFSAERPKGSFSTLEIQRTEQGDSAMYLCASSPLPNRGLSGKEAFFGQGTRLTVV.

CDR3 sequence (DNA): TGCGCCAGCAGCTCCGGGACAGGGGATACAGATACGCAGTATTTT. Its translation is CASSSGTGDTDTQYF. This chain connects TRBV5-1 to TRBJ2-3, with 10 bases lining up with TRBD1. Germline CDR1 SGHRS, CDR2 YFSETQ. Trimming cost V 3 bases and J 3 bases; bases outside gene matches: 4. The CDR3 consists of 15 residues.

This clone was observed a handful of times. The chain employs TRBV4-3 and TRBJ2-2; TRBD1 matches 8 bases. CDR3 size: 18 residues. V lost 0 bases to trimming and J lost 0 bases; unmatched junction nucleotides: 6. CDR1 LGHNA and CDR2 YSLEER come from the germline V gene. The CDR3 DNA reads TGCGCCAGCAGCCAAGATCCCCCGACAGGGGCGAACACCGGGGAGCTGTTTTTT. Translation gives CASSQDPPTGANTGELFF.

The CDR3 is CASSLLTDSPLHF. CDR3 sequence (DNA): TGCGCCAGCAGCTTGTTAACTGATTCACCCCTCCACTTT. This chain joins TRBV5-1 and TRBJ1-6; D unresolved. The V end lost 1 base, the J end lost 8 bases, and 7 bases lay between the germline ends. The CDR3 sequence is 13 residues long. Germline lookup yields CDR1 SGHRS and CDR2 YFSETQ.

CDR3 DNA sequence: TGTGCCAGCAGTGAAACGTGGGGCGCCGATGAAAAACTGTTTTTT. It specifies CASSETWGADEKLFF. The rearrangement links TRBV6-1 to TRBJ1-4; D might be TRBD1 (5 bases). Per germline, CDR1 MNHNS and CDR2 SASEGT. V lost 2 bases to trimming and J lost 6 bases, with 13 bases between them. The CDR3 has 15 residues.

The chain joins TRBV27 to TRBJ2-1; 8 bases line up with TRBD2. Losses at the gene ends were 6 bases for V and 3 bases for J; bases not matched to a gene: 4. CDR1 and CDR2 from the germline V gene are MNHEY and SMNVEV (reference sequence). The CDR3 runs 14 residues. The DNA of the CDR3 is TGTGCCAGCAGCGAGAGCGGGAGCTACAATGAGCAGTTCTTC. This translates into CASSESGSYNEQFF.

The chain links TRBV14 to TRBJ1-1, with D possibly TRBD1 on 6 matching bases. Germline V lookup: CDR1 SGHDN, CDR2 FVKESK. V lost 0 bases, J lost 1 base, and 12 bases lay in between. This CDR3 is built from 16 residues. The CDR3 sequence is CASSQDRGGRNTEAFF. DNA of the CDR3: TGTGCCAGCAGCCAAGATAGGGGGGGCAGGAACACTGAAGCTTTCTTT.

This clone came up a few times. The chain links TRBV7-2 to TRBJ2-2, with 10 bases matching TRBD1. V shed 2 bases, J shed 5 bases, and the junction held 8 bases outside the gene matches. CDR3 length: 17 amino acids. The germline CDR1 and CDR2 sequences are SGHTA and FQGNSA. CDR3 protein: CASSLTRPGQGTGELFF. CDR3 bases: TGTGCCAGCAGCTTAACCAGACCGGGACAGGGGACCGGGGAGCTGTTTTTT. The full variable domain, in which reference TRBV7-2 and TRBJ2-2 provide the parts outside the CDR3, is GAGVSQSPSNKVTEKGKDVELRCDPISGHTALYWYRQSLGQGLEFLIYFQGNSAPDKSGLPSDRFSAERTGGSVSTLTIQRTQQEDSAVYLCASSLTRPGQGTGELFFGEGSRLTVL.

In its sample, this clone was seen once. The chain couples TRBV4-1 to TRBJ1-2; D unresolved. CDR3 size: 13 residues. V was pared by 2 bases and J by 11 bases, with 15 bases between. Germline-derived CDR1 and CDR2 are MGHRA and YSYEKL. CDR3 region: CASSQIPFGRYTF. CDR3 DNA sequence: TGCGCCAGCAGCCAAATCCCTTTTGGCCGATACACCTTC.

This clone has a handful of counts. The rearrangement joins TRBV7-9 to TRBJ2-5; 12 bases align to TRBD1. V dropped 3 bases and J dropped 4; count of bases not matched to a gene: 3. This CDR3 contains 15 residues. Germline CDR1 reads SEHNR; CDR2 reads FQNEAQ (reference sequence). The CDR3: CASSFGTGGRETQYF. CDR3 sequence (DNA): TGTGCCAGCAGCTTTGGGACAGGGGGCCGAGAGACCCAGTACTTC. The whole variable domain, filled in from reference TRBV7-9 and TRBJ2-5, reads DTGVSQNPRHKITKRGQNVTFRCDPISEHNRLYWYRQTLGQGPEFLTYFQNEAQLEKSRLLSDRFSAERPKGSFSTLEIQRTEQGDSAMYLCASSFGTGGRETQYFGPGTRLLVL.

In nucleotides, the CDR3 is TGCGCCAGCAGTGCCGCGCAGGGGGAGATCGGGGAGCTGTTTTTT. It encodes CASSAAQGEIGELFF. This chain links TRBV10-2 with TRBJ2-2, with 7 bases fitting TRBD1. This CDR3 is 15 amino acids long. V was pared by 4 bases and J by 7 bases, with 9 bases of the junction left unmatched. Germline V gene lookup returns CDR1 WSHSY and CDR2 SAAADI.

This chain uses TRBV5-6 with TRBJ2-1; 10 bases map to TRBD1. Germline lookup yields CDR1 SGHDT and CDR2 YYEEEE. The trim removed 3 bases at V and 6 bases at J, leaving 3 bases unmatched. The CDR3 totals 14 residues. The chain's CDR3 is CASSWDRGVNEQFF. In nucleotides, the CDR3 is TGTGCCAGCAGCTGGGACAGGGGTGTCAATGAGCAGTTCTTC.

V gene TRBV5-1 combines with J gene TRBJ1-1; no clear D. V lost 4 bases and J 3 bases, leaving 16 bases between the germline ends. This CDR3 is 15 amino acids long. The germline V gene has CDR1 SGHRS and CDR2 YFSETQ. The CDR3 coding sequence is TGCGCCAGCAGCGTCACTACCAGTTTTGACACTGAAGCTTTCTTT. It specifies CASSVTTSFDTEAFF. The full variable domain, in which reference TRBV5-1 and TRBJ1-1 provide the parts outside the CDR3, is KAGVTQTPRYLIKTRGQQVTLSCSPISGHRSVSWYQQTPGQGLQFLFEYFSETQRNKGNFPGRFSGRQFSNSRSEMNVSTLELGDSALYLCASSVTTSFDTEAFFGQGTRLTVV.

V and J are TRBV5-1 and TRBJ2-7; D is perhaps TRBD1 (5 bases). Per germline, CDR1 SGHRS and CDR2 YFSETQ. Trimming cost V 1 base and J 4 bases, with 9 bases left between them. The CDR3 runs 13 residues. The CDR3 spells CASSLRGSYEQYF. The CDR3 DNA reads TGCGCCAGCAGCTTGAGGGGATCGTACGAGCAGTACTTC.

The V gene is TRBV5-5, the J gene TRBJ2-7, with D unclear. This CDR3 is built from 14 residues. Germline CDR1 is SGHKS and CDR2 is YYEKEE (reference sequence). Deletions cut 0 bases from V and 4 bases from J, with 11 bases between. The CDR3 coding sequence is TGTGCCAGCAGCTTGGGTGGCAGTTCTTACGAGCAGTACTTC. It translates to CASSLGGSSYEQYF.